One and the same sample provided the 13 T cell receptor beta chains below, sequenced in a study of shared clonotypes between healthy human individuals. Generated by immunoSEQ multiplex PCR, the TCRdb table keeps only in-frame clones and is missing some. The sample lists some 980,000 clones; over 60% were seen once. The material sequenced was memory CD4+ T cells sorted from blood. This sample's subset: CD45RA-negative fraction. All receptors come from a man aged 18 to 30 in good health.

This clone was observed many times. This chain joins TRBV18 and TRBJ2-1; a weak D match, TRBD2 (6 bases). With 4 bases removed from V and 3 bases from J, the gap between germline ends came to 13 bases. Germline V gene lookup returns CDR1 KGHSH and CDR2 LQKENI. The length of the CDR3 is 15 residues. The CDR3: CASSLLAENYNEQFF. The CDR3 nucleotides are TGTGCCAGCTCACTCTTAGCGGAAAACTACAATGAGCAGTTCTTC.

This clone was detected only once. Other DNA sequences within the sample encode an identical CDR3. This chain uses TRBV7-2 with TRBJ1-4; no clear D gene. This CDR3 contains 12 residues. The germline gives CDR1 SGHTA, CDR2 FQGNSA. V dropped 6 bases and J dropped 8 bases, with 10 bases sitting between them. The CDR3, as DNA: TGTGCCAGCAGTTTGGACGGCGAAAAACTGTTTTTT. Translating it yields CASSLDGEKLFF.

This clone has just a few counts. The same CDR3 also results from other DNA sequences found in this sample. The chain couples TRBV6-6 to TRBJ1-5, with 9 bases lining up with TRBD1. Germline V gives CDR1 MNHNY, CDR2 SVGAGI (reference sequence). The CDR3 has 15 amino acids. After removal of 2 bases from V and 4 bases from J, the junction contained 3 bases not matched to a gene. The CDR3 here is CASSYEGTGNQPQHF. The DNA of the CDR3 is TGTGCCAGCAGTTACGAGGGGACAGGGAATCAGCCCCAGCATTTT.

The chain links TRBV4-1 to TRBJ2-5; D might be TRBD2 (5 bases). Germline V gives CDR1 MGHRA, CDR2 YSYEKL. The germline V and J ends were trimmed by 2 bases and 2 bases, with 21 bases remaining between them. CDR3 length equals 18 residues. The CDR3 loop is CASSQTRPPGTFQETQYF. Here the CDR3 DNA reads TGCGCCAGCAGCCAAACTCGCCCCCCGGGAACTTTTCAAGAGACCCAGTACTTC.

The chain recombines TRBV28 with TRBJ1-5, with 9 nucleotides matching TRBD1. Trimming took 6 bases from V and 0 from J; bases not matched to a gene: 12. This CDR3 has 18 residues. CDR1 is MDHEN, CDR2 SYDVKM, per germline. The CDR3 loop is CASRKRTGDQYSNQPQHF. The CDR3, as DNA: TGTGCCAGCAGAAAACGGACAGGGGACCAATATAGCAATCAGCCCCAGCATTTT.

This chain joins TRBV30 and TRBJ2-7, with D possibly being TRBD1 (5 bases). This CDR3 comprises 14 residues. Germline CDR1 reads GTSNPN; CDR2 reads SVGIG (reference sequence). Between the trimmed V and J ends, which lost 3 bases and 1 base, there was a span of 13 bases. The CDR3 region is CAWRPQGKSYEQYF. The DNA for the CDR3 is TGTGCCTGGAGGCCTCAGGGAAAGTCCTACGAGCAGTACTTC.

In this sample, this clone turned up many times. The genes are TRBV4-1 and TRBJ2-7, with D possibly TRBD1 on 5 matching bases. CDR1 and CDR2 from the germline V gene are MGHRA and YSYEKL. V gave up 6 bases and J gave up 4 bases, with 16 bases separating them. CDR3 size: 14 residues. DNA for the CDR3: TGCGCCAGCAGTCATGGGGCCGCCCCATACGAGCAGTACTTC. Amino acids: CASSHGAAPYEQYF.

V usage is TRBV19 and J usage is TRBJ1-1, with no clear D. The length of the CDR3 is 13 residues. From germline, CDR1 is LNHDA and CDR2 SQIVND (reference sequence). V was trimmed by 5 bases and J by 5 bases, leaving 12 bases between them. The CDR3 is CASSPHTGTEAFF. CDR3 sequence (DNA): TGTGCCAGTAGTCCTCATACCGGGACTGAAGCTTTCTTT.

The chain has TRBV7-2 and TRBJ2-7, with TRBD1 matching 7 bases. V lost 3 bases to trimming and J lost 0 bases; unmatched junction nucleotides: 8. Germline V gene data show CDR1 as SGHTA and CDR2 as FQGNSA. The CDR3 consists of 16 residues. The CDR3 nucleotides are TGTGCCAGCAGCTTCGACCCCCCAGGGGGCTCCTACGAGCAGTACTTC. Its translation: CASSFDPPGGSYEQYF.

The V gene is TRBV13, the J gene TRBJ2-3, with 11 bases fitting TRBD2. CDR3 length: 17 amino acids. Trimming at V came to 4 bases and at J to 1 base, leaving 7 bases not matched to a gene. Germline CDR1 PRHDT, CDR2 FYEKMQ (reference sequence). The CDR3 sequence: CASSSRTSGSRTDTQYF. As DNA, the CDR3 is TGTGCCAGCAGCTCTAGGACTAGCGGGTCACGCACAGATACGCAGTATTTT.

Concerning this clone: Mismatch with germline at one junction end may stem from a read error. The V call is TRBV10-3, the J call TRBJ2-7, with D possibly TRBD2 on 5 matching bases. The CDR3 runs to 15 residues. CDR1 and CDR2 (germline): ENHRY, SYGVKD. The DNA for the CDR3 is TGTGCCAGCAGTGAAACCGCGGGCGGCTCCTACGAGCAGTACTTC. This encodes CASSETAGGSYEQYF.

Details on this clone: The sample carries other DNA sequences with the same CDR3. V is TRBV11-3 and J is TRBJ2-5, with D unclear. Germline CDR1 reads SGHNT; CDR2 reads YENEEA. The length of the CDR3 is 13 residues. The ends were cut back, 1 base at V and 2 bases at J, with 5 bases in the middle. CDR3 region: CASSLGVQETQYF. The CDR3 DNA follows: TGTGCCAGCAGCTTAGGTGTTCAAGAGACCCAGTACTTC.

About this clone: This specimen includes other DNA sequences encoding the same CDR3. The chain has TRBV11-2 and TRBJ2-1; D uncertain. CDR3 length: 15 amino acids. Per the germline V gene, CDR1 is SGHAT and CDR2 is FQNNGV. Trimming shortened V by 0 bases and J by 0 bases, and 6 bases separated the two germline ends. CDR3 nucleotide sequence: TGTGCCAGCAGCTTAGACCGGAGCTCCTACAATGAGCAGTTCTTC. Translated, it gives CASSLDRSSYNEQFF.